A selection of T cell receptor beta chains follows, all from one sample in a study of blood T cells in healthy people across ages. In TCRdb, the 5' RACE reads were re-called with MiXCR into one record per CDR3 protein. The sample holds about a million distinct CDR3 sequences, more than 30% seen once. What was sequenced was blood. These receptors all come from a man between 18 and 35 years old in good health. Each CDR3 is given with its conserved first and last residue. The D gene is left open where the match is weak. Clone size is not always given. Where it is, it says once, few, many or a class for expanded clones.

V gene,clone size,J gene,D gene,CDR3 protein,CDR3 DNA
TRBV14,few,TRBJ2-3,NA,CASSQSGTTQYF,TGTGCCAGCAGCCAATCCGGGACTACGCAGTATTTT
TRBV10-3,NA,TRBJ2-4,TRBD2,CAISDPSSLGGNIQYF,TGTGCCATCAGTGATCCGTCCTCCCTCGGGGGGAACATTCAGTACTTC
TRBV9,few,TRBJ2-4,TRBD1,CASSAEGDRPVLAKNIQYF,TGTGCCAGCAGCGCCGAGGGGGACAGACCAGTTCTAGCCAAAAACATTCAGTACTTC
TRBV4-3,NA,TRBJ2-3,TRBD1,CASSQDQGATDTQYF,TGCGCCAGCAGCCAAGATCAGGGGGCCACAGATACGCAGTATTTT
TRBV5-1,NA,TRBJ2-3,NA,CASSFDRTTDTQYF,TGCGCCAGCAGCTTCGACAGGACCACAGACACGCAGTATTTT
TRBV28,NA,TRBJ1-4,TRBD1,CASSTGDLNEKLFF,TGTGCCAGCAGCACAGGGGATCTTAATGAAAAACTGTTTTTT
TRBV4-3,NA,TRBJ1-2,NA,CASSQGPPYGYTF,TGCGCCAGCAGCCAAGGGCCTCCTTATGGCTACACCTTC
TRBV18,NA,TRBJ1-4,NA,CASSPGTPLEEKLFF,TGTGCCAGCTCACCAGGCACCCCGCTGGAGGAAAAACTGTTTTTT
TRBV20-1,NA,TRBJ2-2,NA,CSARDFRGKNTGELFF,TGCAGTGCTAGAGATTTCCGGGGGAAGAACACCGGGGAGCTGTTTTTT
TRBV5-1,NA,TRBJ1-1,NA,CAIPEGTNTEAFF,TGCGCCATCCCGGAGGGCACGAACACTGAAGCTTTCTTT
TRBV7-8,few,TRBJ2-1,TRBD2,CASSLPAGGYNEQFF,TGTGCCAGCAGCTTACCAGCGGGGGGGTACAATGAGCAGTTCTTC
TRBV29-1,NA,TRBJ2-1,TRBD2,CSVEGRGGQYYNEQFF,TGCAGCGTTGAAGGGCGGGGGGGGCAGTACTACAATGAGCAGTTCTTC
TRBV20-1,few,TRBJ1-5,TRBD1,CSARHVTGALSNQPQHF,TGCAGTGCCAGACACGTAACAGGGGCCCTAAGCAATCAGCCCCAGCATTTT
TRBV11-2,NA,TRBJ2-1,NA,CASSLNPLNEQFF,TGTGCCAGCAGCTTAAACCCCCTTAATGAGCAGTTCTTC
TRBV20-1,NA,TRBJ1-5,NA,CSARDPGVVQPQHF,TGCAGTGCTAGAGATCCAGGCGTAGTTCAGCCCCAGCATTTT
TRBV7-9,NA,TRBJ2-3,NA,CASSFGRGADTQYF,TGTGCCAGCAGCTTTGGAAGGGGAGCAGATACGCAGTATTTT
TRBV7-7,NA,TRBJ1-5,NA,CAEQEGSMSNQPQHF,TGTGCAGAGCAGGAGGGGAGTATGAGCAATCAGCCCCAGCATTTT
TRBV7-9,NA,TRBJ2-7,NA,CASRTGVNYEQYF,TGTGCCAGCAGGACAGGAGTGAACTACGAGCAGTACTTC
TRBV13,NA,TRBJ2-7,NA,CASSSTWEVREQYF,TGTGCCAGCAGCTCAACCTGGGAGGTTAGGGAGCAGTACTTC
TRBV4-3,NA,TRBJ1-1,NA,CASSQDSGANTEAFF,TGCGCCAGCAGCCAAGATTCCGGGGCGAACACTGAAGCTTTCTTT
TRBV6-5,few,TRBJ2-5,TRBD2,CASSPTSSNEQYF,TGTGCCAGCAGTCCGACTAGCTCCAATGAGCAGTACTTC
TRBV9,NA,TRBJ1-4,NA,CASSPRTLRLGEKLFF,TGTGCCAGCAGCCCCCGGACACTCAGATTGGGTGAAAAACTGTTTTTT